This TCR beta chain was documented in a study of blood T cell repertoires in COVID-19. Produced via immunoSEQ multiplex PCR; TCRdb's table is partial and in-frame only. The top ten hold 12% of the sample, which has about 190,000 clones, 80% to 85% seen once. Patients in Seattle were enrolled during active infection, then followed longitudinally. CDR3 length: 15 residues. Germline V lookup: CDR1 LNHDA, CDR2 SQIVND (reference sequence). Losses at the gene ends were 5 bases for V and 1 base for J; bases not matched to a gene: 4. The sequencing sample was made of peripheral blood. This rearrangement joins TRBV19 to TRBJ2-2; TRBD1 aligns across 7 bases. The clonotype was recovered from a woman older than 75 with COVID-19, enrolled during active disease. The CDR3 bases are TGTGCCAGTAGTCTTGGACAGGTGAACACCGGGGAGCTGTTTTTT. Its protein is CASSLGQVNTGELFF.